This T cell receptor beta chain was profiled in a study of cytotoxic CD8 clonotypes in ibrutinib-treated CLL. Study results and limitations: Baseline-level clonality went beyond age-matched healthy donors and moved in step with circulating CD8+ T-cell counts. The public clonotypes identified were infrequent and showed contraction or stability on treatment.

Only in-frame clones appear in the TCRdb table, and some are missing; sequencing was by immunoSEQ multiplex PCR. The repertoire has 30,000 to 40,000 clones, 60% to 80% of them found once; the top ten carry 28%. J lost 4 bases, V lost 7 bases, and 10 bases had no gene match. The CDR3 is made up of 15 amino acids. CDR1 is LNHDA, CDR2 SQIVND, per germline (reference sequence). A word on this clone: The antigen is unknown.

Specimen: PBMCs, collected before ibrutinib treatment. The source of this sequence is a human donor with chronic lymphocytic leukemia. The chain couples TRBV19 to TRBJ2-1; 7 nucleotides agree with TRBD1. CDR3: CASIPTGIEYNEQFF. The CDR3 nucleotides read TGTGCCAGTATTCCGACAGGGATAGAGTACAATGAGCAGTTCTTC.